Each of the 30 T cell receptor beta chains below was sequenced from the same sample in a study of cytomegalovirus exposure and HLA in healthy donors. The study ran its PCR with 60 Vbeta and 13 Jbeta primers. Produced via immunoSEQ multiplex PCR; TCRdb's table is partial and in-frame only. The data contain around 100,000 clones, roughly 83% of them singletons. Sequencing input: PBMCs. The receptors shown here come from a female donor in good health and CMV-seropositive.

This clone was seen only once. This chain connects TRBV14 to TRBJ2-5; D perhaps matches TRBD2 (6 bases). The CDR3 covers 15 residues. The germline gives CDR1 SGHDN, CDR2 FVKESK. The ends were cut back, 2 bases at V and 7 bases at J, with 17 bases in the middle. Here the CDR3 reads CASSQRQGVSGTQYF. The CDR3 bases are TGTGCCAGCAGCCAACGTCAGGGTGTTAGCGGGACCCAGTACTTC.

With regard to this clone: A junction end diverges from the germline sequence, so it may reflect a read error. This chain connects TRBV7-9 to TRBJ2-4, with 8 bases lining up with TRBD2. The CDR3 runs 16 residues. The germline V gene has CDR1 SEHNR and CDR2 FQNEAQ (reference sequence). The chain's CDR3 is CASSILAGLAKNSQYF. The CDR3 DNA reads TGTGCCAGCAGTATTCTAGCGGGCCTAGCCAAAAACAGTCAGTACTTC.

This chain links TRBV19 with TRBJ2-7; possibly TRBD2 for D (7 bases). Germline assignment: CDR1 LNHDA and CDR2 SQIVND (reference sequence). The CDR3 is made up of 14 amino acids. V dropped 9 bases and J dropped 7 bases, with 22 bases sitting between them. The CDR3 loop reads CASSKGGGTGEQYF. Here the CDR3 DNA reads TGTGCCAGCTCCAAAGGGGGGGGGACGGGTGAGCAGTACTTC.

This clone was counted a few times. The chain carries TRBV4-1 and TRBJ2-7, with 9 bases that match TRBD1. The CDR3 is 14 residues long. In germline, CDR1 is MGHRA, CDR2 YSYEKL. The ends lost 4 bases at V and 6 bases at J; junction bases unmatched: 7. The chain's CDR3 is CASSLRQGGREQYF. CDR3 sequence (DNA): TGCGCCAGCAGCCTACGACAGGGGGGACGCGAGCAGTACTTC.

Points on this clone: Other DNA sequences of this sample code for an identical CDR3. V gene TRBV7-2 combines with J gene TRBJ2-5; 8 bases line up with TRBD1. CDR3 size: 15 residues. The germline gives CDR1 SGHTA, CDR2 FQGNSA. The V segment lost 0 bases and the J segment 2 bases; nucleotides outside the gene matches: 2. CDR3 amino acids: CASSLARTGQETQYF. CDR3 coding DNA: TGTGCCAGCAGCTTAGCGAGGACAGGGCAAGAGACCCAGTACTTC.

The chain uses TRBV29-1 and TRBJ2-2; 8 bases align to TRBD2. After removal of 5 bases from V and 6 bases from J, the junction contained 8 bases not matched to a gene. The CDR3 contains 14 residues. CDR1 and CDR2 (germline): SQVTM, ANQGSEA. The CDR3 protein is CSVPGLGRAGELFF. Here the CDR3 DNA reads TGCAGCGTTCCGGGACTAGGGCGAGCCGGGGAGCTGTTTTTT.

The chain carries TRBV2 and TRBJ2-1; the match to TRBD2 covers 11 bases. V was pared by 1 base and J by 8 bases, with 13 bases of the junction left unmatched. Germline CDR1 reads SNHLY; CDR2 reads FYNNEI. The CDR3 is 18 residues long. The CDR3 loop reads CASSEGLAGGGGGDEQFF. CDR3 nucleotide sequence: TGTGCCAGCAGTGAAGGCCTAGCGGGAGGAGGGGGCGGAGATGAGCAGTTCTTC. Looking up the rest from reference TRBV2 and TRBJ2-1 gives the full variable domain: EPEVTQTPSHQVTQMGQEVILRCVPISNHLYFYWYRQILGQKVEFLVSFYNNEISEKSEIFDDQFSVERPDGSNFTLKIRSTKLEDSAMYFCASSEGLAGGGGGDEQFFGPGTRLTVL.

Only a few counts were recorded for this clone. The chain joins TRBV29-1 to TRBJ1-5, with TRBD1 as a possible D gene (6 bases). This CDR3 has 13 amino acids. The ends were cut back, 4 bases at V and 4 bases at J, with 11 bases in the middle. CDR1 is SQVTM, CDR2 ANQGSEA, per germline. The CDR3 spells CSVGTALNQPQHF. The CDR3 DNA follows: TGCAGCGTTGGGACAGCCCTAAATCAGCCCCAGCATTTT.

V and J are TRBV7-2 and TRBJ2-1; no clear D gene. This CDR3 comprises 11 residues. Germline CDR1 SGHTA, CDR2 FQGNSA. V was shortened by 1 base and J by 9 bases, with 4 bases between the two germline ends. The CDR3 region is CASSLGSEQFF. DNA of the CDR3: TGTGCCAGCAGCTTAGGTAGTGAGCAGTTCTTC.

The rearrangement joins TRBV18 to TRBJ2-1; perhaps TRBD1 as D (6 bases). This CDR3 has 14 residues. V lost 3 bases to trimming and J lost 5 bases, with 11 bases between them. Germline CDR1 is KGHSH and CDR2 is LQKENI. Written as DNA, the CDR3 is TGTGCCAGCTCACCCTGGACAGAGAACAATGAGCAGTTCTTC. Its protein is CASSPWTENNEQFF.

The V and J genes are TRBV6-1 and TRBJ2-4, with a possible D match to TRBD2 (7 bases). The CDR3 totals 15 residues. Trimming took off 2 bases at V and 5 bases at J, with 13 bases between the two ends. Per germline, CDR1 MNHNS and CDR2 SASEGT. Here the CDR3 DNA reads TGTGCCAGCAGTGAAAGTAAAGGGGGGGAAAACATTCAGTACTTC. This translates into CASSESKGGENIQYF.

The chain uses TRBV9 and TRBJ1-2; 8 bases are shared with TRBD1. Germline V gene sequence: CDR1 SGDLS, CDR2 YYNGEE. V dropped 4 bases and J dropped 3; count of bases not matched to a gene: 8. The CDR3 spans 15 residues. This CDR3 reads CASSPRTGYDYGYTF. The CDR3 DNA follows: TGTGCCAGCAGCCCCCGGACAGGGTACGACTATGGCTACACCTTC.

The chain employs TRBV28 and TRBJ1-4; D remains unclear. CDR1 is MDHEN and CDR2 is SYDVKM in the germline V gene. The V end was cut by 7 bases, the J end by 7 bases, with 16 bases between. CDR3 size: 14 residues. CDR3 region: CASTEAFSGEKLFF. The CDR3 DNA follows: TGTGCCAGCACCGAGGCTTTTTCGGGTGAAAAACTGTTTTTT.

DNA for the CDR3: TGTGCCAGCAGCGCCTGTCCCGGGACAGGGGGGTGCGAGCAGTACTTC. The encoded protein is CASSACPGTGGCEQYF. V gene TRBV7-8 combines with J gene TRBJ2-7, with TRBD1 matching over 11 bases. CDR1 is SGHVS, CDR2 FQNEAQ, per germline. The V segment lost 5 bases and the J segment 6 bases; nucleotides outside the gene matches: 12. CDR3 length: 16 amino acids.

The V call is TRBV10-3, the J call TRBJ1-1; D is perhaps TRBD1 (5 bases). The V end was cut by 8 bases, the J end by 4 bases, with 8 bases between. CDR1 is ENHRY and CDR2 is SYGVKD in the germline V gene. The CDR3 is 11 residues long. CDR3 nucleotide sequence: TGTGCCATCGGGCAGGGCACTGAAGCTTTCTTT. Translating gives CAIGQGTEAFF.

This sequence joins TRBV11-3 and TRBJ2-1; TRBD2 is a possible D gene (6 bases). CDR3 size: 12 residues. With 3 bases removed from V and 7 bases from J, the gap between germline ends came to 7 bases. CDR1 and CDR2 (germline): SGHNT, YENEEA. CDR3 nucleotide sequence: TGTGCCAGCAGCTTTGCGGGAAATGAGCAGTTCTTC. This encodes CASSFAGNEQFF.

V and J are TRBV10-2 and TRBJ2-7, with 11 bases that match TRBD1. Germline V lookup: CDR1 WSHSY, CDR2 SAAADI. The CDR3 is 17 amino acids. V lost 3 bases, J lost 3 bases, and 10 bases stayed unmatched. The CDR3 region is CASSDDAGGTGGYEQYF. In DNA, the CDR3 is TGCGCCAGCAGTGATGATGCGGGGGGGACAGGGGGCTACGAGCAGTACTTC.

The V call is TRBV5-4, the J call TRBJ2-1, with 7 bases identical to TRBD1. The CDR3 loop spans 17 amino acids. Germline CDR1 SGHNT, CDR2 YYREEE (reference sequence). J gave up 4 bases and V 3 bases, and 13 bases lay outside the gene matches. The CDR3, as DNA: TGTGCCAGCAGCTCGCGACCCCCGGGACAGTGGTACAATGAGCAGTTCTTC. Translating it yields CASSSRPPGQWYNEQFF.

The V gene is TRBV18, the J gene TRBJ1-1, with 7 bases fitting TRBD1. CDR3 length: 15 amino acids. The germline V gene has CDR1 KGHSH and CDR2 LQKENI. The trim removed 3 bases at V and 5 bases at J, leaving 9 bases unmatched. In nucleotides, the CDR3 is TGTGCCAGCTCACCGTTCACAGGGGAAGGGACTGAAGCTTTCTTT. Translating gives CASSPFTGEGTEAFF.

This clone came up once. This sequence joins TRBV5-4 and TRBJ2-2, with 12 bases fitting TRBD2. Germline CDR1 and CDR2: SGHNT and YYREEE (reference sequence). The CDR3 has 18 residues. V gave up 1 base and J gave up 5 bases; unmatched junction bases: 9. This CDR3 reads CASSLLAGGLLGTGELFF. As DNA, the CDR3 is TGTGCCAGCAGCTTGCTAGCGGGGGGGCTTCTGGGGACCGGGGAGCTGTTTTTT.

This clone came up once. V gene TRBV6-1 combines with J gene TRBJ1-1, with 9 bases aligning to TRBD1. Trimming at V came to 0 bases and at J to 1 base, leaving 6 bases not matched to a gene. CDR1 and CDR2 from the germline V gene are MNHNS and SASEGT. The CDR3 length is 17 residues. The CDR3 protein is CASSEALWTGANTEAFF. The CDR3 nucleotides read TGTGCCAGCAGTGAAGCGCTTTGGACAGGGGCGAACACTGAAGCTTTCTTT.

This clone was picked up one time. This chain uses TRBV4-1 with TRBJ1-1, with TRBD1 matching 10 bases. This CDR3 comprises 15 residues. The V gene's germline CDR1 is MGHRA and CDR2 YSYEKL. V shed 4 bases and J 5 bases; nucleotides not matched to a gene: 7. DNA for the CDR3: TGCGCCAGCAGCCTCCGACAGGGGGCAGAAACTGAAGCTTTCTTT. The encoded protein is CASSLRQGAETEAFF.

The chain has TRBV10-1 and TRBJ2-7, with 9 bases aligning to TRBD2. Losses at the gene ends were 11 bases for V and 6 bases for J; bases not matched to a gene: 14. Germline V lookup: CDR1 WNHNN, CDR2 SYGVQD (reference sequence). CDR3 length: 14 amino acids. The CDR3 DNA sequence: TGCGCCTCCGAGGCGACTAGCGGCCCTTCCGAGCAGTACTTC. Its protein is CASEATSGPSEQYF.

The chain employs TRBV6-5 and TRBJ1-6, with unresolved D. V lost 6 bases to trimming and J lost 0 bases, with 9 bases between them. Germline CDR1 and CDR2: MNHEY and SVGAGI. This CDR3 contains 15 residues. The CDR3: CASRAGFSYNSPLHF. DNA of the CDR3: TGTGCCAGCAGGGCGGGGTTCTCCTATAATTCACCCCTCCACTTT.

The chain links TRBV2 to TRBJ1-1; a weak D match, TRBD1 (6 bases). The V gene's germline CDR1 is SNHLY and CDR2 FYNNEI. The CDR3 sequence is 13 residues long. Trimming left V 9 bases short and J 1 base short, with 12 bases between. In nucleotides, the CDR3 is TGTGCCAGTGGGGGGGGGCGGAACACTGAAGCTTTCTTT. Translation: CASGGGRNTEAFF.

This clone has only a few counts. CDR3 sequence reads: CATSNRVGQGRNQPQHF. In DNA form, the CDR3 reads TGTGCCACCAGCAACAGAGTAGGACAGGGGAGGAATCAGCCCCAGCATTTT. The chain combines TRBV15 with TRBJ1-5, with 9 nucleotides matching TRBD1. The trim removed 4 bases at V and 4 bases at J, leaving 11 bases unmatched. Germline lookup yields CDR1 LNHNV and CDR2 YYDKDF (reference sequence). The CDR3 totals 17 residues. Drawing the rest from reference TRBV15 and TRBJ1-5, the complete variable domain is DAMVIQNPRYQVTQFGKPVTLSCSQTLNHNVMYWYQQKSSQAPKLLFHYYDKDFNNEADTPDNFQSRRPNTSFCFLDIRSPGLGDTAMYLCATSNRVGQGRNQPQHFGDGTRLSIL.

Worth noting for this clone: Other DNA sequences in this sample translate to the same CDR3. V gene TRBV19 combines with J gene TRBJ1-1; no reliable D call. Per germline, CDR1 LNHDA and CDR2 SQIVND (reference sequence). The CDR3 totals 15 residues. V gave up 1 base and J gave up 1 base, with 10 bases separating them. CDR3 DNA: TGTGCCAGTAGTATAGGCCCCTCGGGGAACACTGAAGCTTTCTTT. Encoded protein: CASSIGPSGNTEAFF.

The chain joins TRBV5-5 to TRBJ1-2, with TRBD1 matching 9 bases. Germline CDR1 and CDR2: SGHKS and YYEKEE (reference sequence). The CDR3 contains 14 residues. With V trimmed by 4 bases and J by 3 bases, 4 bases remained unmatched. The CDR3 spells CASSGTGFDYGYTF. CDR3 DNA: TGTGCCAGCAGCGGGACAGGGTTTGACTATGGCTACACCTTC. The variable domain in full, with the rest retrieved from reference TRBV5-5 and TRBJ1-2, is DAGVTQSPTHLIKTRGQQVTLRCSPISGHKSVSWYQQVLGQGPQFIFQYYEKEERGRGNFPDRFSARQFPNYSSELNVNALLLGDSALYLCASSGTGFDYGYTFGSGTRLTVV.

The genes are TRBV11-2 and TRBJ1-1, with D perhaps matching TRBD1 (6 bases). CDR1 is SGHAT and CDR2 is FQNNGV in the germline V gene. V lost 2 bases, J lost 6 bases, and 22 bases lay in between. The CDR3 covers 17 residues. CDR3 in amino acids: CASSLRGEGGLQAEAFF. The CDR3 bases are TGTGCCAGCAGCTTAAGGGGGGAGGGGGGGCTCCAAGCTGAAGCTTTCTTT.

In its sample, this clone was seen a few times. The V gene is TRBV7-2, the J gene TRBJ2-7, with TRBD2 identical over 11 bases. Germline CDR1 reads SGHTA; CDR2 reads FQGNSA. J was trimmed by 0 bases and V by 1 base; bases with no gene match: 8. The CDR3 sequence is 18 residues long. The CDR3 DNA is TGTGCCAGCAGCTTAGTCCCTAGCGGGAGGCCTAGCTCCTACGAGCAGTACTTC. Amino acid sequence: CASSLVPSGRPSSYEQYF.